Listed here are 16 T cell receptor beta chains from one sample, sequenced in a study of T-cell reconstitution after alpha-beta-depleted transplantation in children. Unique molecular identifiers were incorporated during preparation of the TCRbeta library. TCRdb analysed the PCR reads with MiXCR anew, one entry per CDR3 protein. The sample lists 450,000 to 550,000 distinct CDR3 sequences, about an eighth occurring once. The material was PBMCs, mostly from graft donor cells, obtained 180 days after TCRalphabeta/CD19-depleted stem cell transplant. The receptors stem from a female patient between 2 and 10 years old who had a stem cell transplant for aplastic anemia, so the T cells may come from the graft donor.

This clonotype has a count of ten or more. The genes are TRBV12-3 or TRBV12-4 and TRBJ2-2; D gene ambiguous. This CDR3 contains 14 residues. The germline V and J ends were trimmed by 4 bases and 0 bases, with 6 bases remaining between them. The CDR3: CASSYRPNTGELFF. The CDR3 nucleotides are TGTGCCAGCAGTTACAGACCGAACACCGGGGAGCTGTTTTTT.

This clonotype was recorded many times. V gene TRBV7-2 combines with J gene TRBJ2-7; D unresolved. CDR1 is SGHTA, CDR2 FQGNSA, per germline. Trimming took 4 bases from V and 4 from J, leaving 11 bases between them. The length of the CDR3 is 13 residues. CDR3 nucleotides: TGTGCCAGCAGCTCGACGGGCAGTTACGAGCAGTACGTC. Its translation is CASSSTGSYEQYV.

This clonotype was observed at least ten times. This chain links TRBV7-2 with TRBJ1-1, with TRBD1 as a possible D gene (5 bases). The V gene lost 5 bases and the J gene lost 1 base, with 11 bases spanning the gap. The CDR3 has 14 residues. Germline V gene data show CDR1 as SGHTA and CDR2 as FQGNSA. The CDR3 sequence is CASSSGTANTEAFF. CDR3 DNA: TGTGCCAGCAGCAGCGGGACGGCGAACACTGAAGCTTTCTTT. Looking up the rest from reference TRBV7-2 and TRBJ1-1 gives the full variable domain: GAGVSQSPSNKVTEKGKDVELRCDPISGHTALYWYRQSLGQGLEFLIYFQGNSAPDKSGLPSDRFSAERTGGSVSTLTIQRTQQEDSAVYLCASSSGTANTEAFFGQGTRLTVV.

The chain combines TRBV5-1 with TRBJ1-1; D remains unclear. Trimming left V 0 bases short and J 0 bases short, with 9 bases between. The CDR3 extends over 15 amino acids. Germline CDR1 SGHRS, CDR2 YFSETQ. The CDR3 reads CASSLGARVNTEAFF. The CDR3 DNA reads as TGCGCCAGCAGCTTGGGGGCGAGGGTGAACACTGAAGCTTTCTTT.

This clonotype has just a few counts. CDR3 nucleotides: TGTGCCAGCAGCTTAGGATTGGAGCAGTACGTC. Translated: CASSLGLEQYV. This chain uses TRBV11-2 with TRBJ2-7; D remains unclear. There are 11 residues in the CDR3. Trimming cost V 1 base and J 7 bases, with 5 bases left between them. Germline V gene sequence: CDR1 SGHAT, CDR2 FQNNGV.

This clonotype was detected only a few times. The chain uses TRBV13 and TRBJ2-1; TRBD2 agrees at 7 bases. After removal of 6 bases from V and 9 bases from J, the junction contained 5 bases not matched to a gene. Germline loops: CDR1 PRHDT, CDR2 FYEKMQ (reference sequence). This CDR3 comprises 12 residues. The CDR3 here is CASSSWGGEQFF. The CDR3 nucleotides read TGTGCCAGCAGTTCTTGGGGGGGTGAGCAGTTCTTC.

This clonotype was counted ten times or more. This chain connects TRBV4-1 to TRBJ2-3; D unclear. The V gene's germline CDR1 is MGHRA and CDR2 YSYEKL. V dropped 0 bases and J dropped 2 bases, with 12 bases sitting between them. The CDR3 length is 16 residues. DNA of the CDR3: TGCGCCAGCAGCCAAGATCCCAGCACGGCCACAGATACGCAGTATTTT. Translating it yields CASSQDPSTATDTQYF.

The CDR3 reads CSVIPGQGGETQYF. In DNA, the CDR3 is TGCAGCGTTATTCCGGGACAGGGAGGAGAGACCCAGTACTTC. This chain connects TRBV29-1 to TRBJ2-5, with 9 nucleotides matching TRBD1. The V gene end was trimmed by 5 bases and the J gene end by 4 bases; junction bases not matched to a gene: 8. The CDR3 consists of 14 residues. Germline CDR1 is SQVTM and CDR2 is ANQGSEA. Combining the CDR3 with reference TRBV29-1 and TRBJ2-5 gives the whole variable domain SAVISQKPSRDICQRGTSLTIQCQVDSQVTMMFWYRQQPGQSLTLIATANQGSEATYESGFVIDKFPISRPNLTFSTLTVSNMSPEDSSIYLCSVIPGQGGETQYFGPGTRLLVL.

This rearrangement joins TRBV12-3 or TRBV12-4 to TRBJ2-2, with 10 positions matching TRBD1. With V trimmed by 5 bases and J by 5 bases, 11 bases remained unmatched. The CDR3 sequence is 17 residues long. CDR3 in amino acids: CASSLTPGTGETGELFF. Written as DNA, the CDR3 is TGTGCCAGCAGTCTCACCCCCGGGACAGGGGAGACCGGGGAGCTGTTTTTT.

This clonotype was seen a few times. The CDR3 loop reads CSVETTSAAYEQYF. The CDR3 nucleotides are TGCAGCGTTGAAACTACTAGCGCTGCCTACGAGCAGTACTTC. This chain joins TRBV29-1 and TRBJ2-7, with 7 bases matching TRBD2. V lost 2 bases to trimming and J lost 2 bases; unmatched junction nucleotides: 6. The CDR3 is made up of 14 amino acids. Germline V gene lookup returns CDR1 SQVTM and CDR2 ANQGSEA.

This clonotype was detected many times. The rearrangement joins TRBV29-1 to TRBJ1-5; 11 bases line up with TRBD1. This CDR3 contains 13 residues. CDR1 SQVTM and CDR2 ANQGSEA come from the germline V gene. Germline trimming cut 7 bases from V and 7 bases from J; bases unmatched to any gene: 6. The CDR3 DNA is TGCAGCGCTGGACAGGGGGCCGGGCAGCCCCAGCATTTT. Translating it yields CSAGQGAGQPQHF.

V gene TRBV20-1 combines with J gene TRBJ1-2, with D unresolved. V lost 3 bases, J lost 4 bases, and 9 bases lay in between. This CDR3 has 12 amino acids. CDR1 DFQATT and CDR2 SNEGSKA come from the germline V gene (reference sequence). The CDR3 DNA is TGCAGTGCTAGCAGGCAGCCCTATGGCTACACCTTC. Protein product: CSASRQPYGYTF.

This clonotype has a handful of counts. V gene TRBV10-3 combines with J gene TRBJ2-1; 11 nucleotides align to TRBD2. CDR3 length: 14 amino acids. From germline, CDR1 is ENHRY and CDR2 SYGVKD. J lost 3 bases, V lost 7 bases, and 2 bases had no gene match. The CDR3, as DNA: TGTGCCATCATGACTAGCGGGGTCTACAATGAGCAGTTCTTC. Its protein product is CAIMTSGVYNEQFF.

The V gene is TRBV18, the J gene TRBJ2-7; TRBD2 matches at 8 bases. CDR3 length equals 15 residues. The V and J ends lost 2 bases and 0 bases, in that order; junction bases with no gene match: 3. Germline CDR1 and CDR2: KGHSH and LQKENI. CDR3 DNA: TGTGCCAGCTCACCAACTAGCGGCCCCTCCTACGAGCAGTACGTC. Translating it yields CASSPTSGPSYEQYV.

CDR3 sequence: CSASTLAGGLQETQYF. CDR3 bases: TGCAGTGCTAGTACCCTAGCGGGAGGGCTGCAAGAGACCCAGTACTTC. The chain couples TRBV20-1 to TRBJ2-5, with TRBD2 matching 12 bases. The germline gives CDR1 DFQATT, CDR2 SNEGSKA (reference sequence). Unmatched junction bases numbered 7, after V lost 3 bases and J lost 2 bases. The CDR3 totals 16 residues.

This chain connects TRBV20-1 to TRBJ2-1; TRBD2 matches at 9 bases. CDR1 DFQATT and CDR2 SNEGSKA come from the germline V gene (reference sequence). The CDR3 is 16 residues long. With 0 bases clipped from V and 6 bases from J, the junction kept 9 bases outside the gene matches. CDR3 in amino acids: CSARDPWREGGNEQFF. CDR3 sequence (DNA): TGCAGTGCTAGAGATCCCTGGCGGGAGGGAGGCAATGAGCAGTTCTTC.